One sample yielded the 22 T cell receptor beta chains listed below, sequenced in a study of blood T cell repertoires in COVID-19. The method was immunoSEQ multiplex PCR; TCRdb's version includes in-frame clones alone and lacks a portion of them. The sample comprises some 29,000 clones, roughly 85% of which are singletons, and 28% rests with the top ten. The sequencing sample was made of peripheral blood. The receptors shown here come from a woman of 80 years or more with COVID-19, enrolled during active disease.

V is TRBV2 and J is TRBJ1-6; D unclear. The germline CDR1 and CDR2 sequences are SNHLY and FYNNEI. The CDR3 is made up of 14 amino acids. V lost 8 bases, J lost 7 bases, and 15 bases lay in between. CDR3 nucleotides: TGTGCCAGCTCAAAGGAGGCTACAAATTCACCCCTCCACTTT. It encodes CASSKEATNSPLHF.

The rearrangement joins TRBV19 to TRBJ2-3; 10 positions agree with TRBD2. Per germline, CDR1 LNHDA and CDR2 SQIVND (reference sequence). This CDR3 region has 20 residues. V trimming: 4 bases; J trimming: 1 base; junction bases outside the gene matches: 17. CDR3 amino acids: CASSRGGTSAGMAGTDTQYF. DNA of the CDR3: TGTGCCAGTAGTAGGGGGGGGACTAGCGCTGGGATGGCAGGCACAGATACGCAGTATTTT.

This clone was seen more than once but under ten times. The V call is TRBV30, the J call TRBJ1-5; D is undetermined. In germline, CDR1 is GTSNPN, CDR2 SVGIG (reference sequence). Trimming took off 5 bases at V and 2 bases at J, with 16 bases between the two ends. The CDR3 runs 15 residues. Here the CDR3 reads CAWDPGLTGNQPQHF. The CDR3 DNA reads TGTGCCTGGGACCCGGGGTTGACGGGCAATCAGCCCCAGCATTTT.

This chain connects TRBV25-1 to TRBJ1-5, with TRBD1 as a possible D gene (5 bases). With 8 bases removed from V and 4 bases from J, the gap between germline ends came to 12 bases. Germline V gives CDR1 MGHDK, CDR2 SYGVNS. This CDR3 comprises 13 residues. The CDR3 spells CASQGTANQPQHF. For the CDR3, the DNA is TGTGCCAGCCAGGGAACAGCAAATCAGCCCCAGCATTTT.

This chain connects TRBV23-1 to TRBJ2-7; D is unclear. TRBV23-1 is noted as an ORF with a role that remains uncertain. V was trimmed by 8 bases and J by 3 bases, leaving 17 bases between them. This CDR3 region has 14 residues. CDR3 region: CASAAPSYSYEQYF. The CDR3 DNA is TGCGCCAGCGCCGCCCCCTCATATAGCTACGAGCAGTACTTC.

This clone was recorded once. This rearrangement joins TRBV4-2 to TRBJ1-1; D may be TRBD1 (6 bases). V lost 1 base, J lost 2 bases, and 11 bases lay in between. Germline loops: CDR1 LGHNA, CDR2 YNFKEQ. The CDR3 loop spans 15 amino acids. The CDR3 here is CASSQVDRSNTEAFF. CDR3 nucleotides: TGTGCCAGCAGCCAAGTGGACAGAAGTAACACTGAAGCTTTCTTT.

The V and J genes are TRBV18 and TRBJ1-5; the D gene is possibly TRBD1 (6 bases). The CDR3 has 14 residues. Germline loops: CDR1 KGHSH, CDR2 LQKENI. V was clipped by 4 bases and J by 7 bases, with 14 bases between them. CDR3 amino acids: CASSQAGVGQPQHF. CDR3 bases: TGTGCCAGCTCACAGGCAGGGGTAGGCCAGCCCCAGCATTTT. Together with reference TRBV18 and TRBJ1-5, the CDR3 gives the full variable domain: NAGVMQNPRHLVRRRGQEARLRCSPMKGHSHVYWYRQLPEEGLKFMVYLQKENIIDESGMPKERFSAEFPKEGPSILRIQQVVRGDSAAYFCASSQAGVGQPQHFGDGTRLSIL.

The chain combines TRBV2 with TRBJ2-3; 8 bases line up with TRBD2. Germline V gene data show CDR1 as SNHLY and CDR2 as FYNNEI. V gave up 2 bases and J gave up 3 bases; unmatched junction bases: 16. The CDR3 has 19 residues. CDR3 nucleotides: TGTGCCAGCAGTGAAAGGAAGGCGGCGGGGGGTAAGCCGACAGATACGCAGTATTTT. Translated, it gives CASSERKAAGGKPTDTQYF.

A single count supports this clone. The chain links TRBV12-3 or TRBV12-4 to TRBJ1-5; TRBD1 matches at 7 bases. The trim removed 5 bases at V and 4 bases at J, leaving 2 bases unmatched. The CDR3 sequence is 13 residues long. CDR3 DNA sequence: TGTGCCAGCAGTAGACAGGGAAATCAGCCCCAGCATTTT. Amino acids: CASSRQGNQPQHF.

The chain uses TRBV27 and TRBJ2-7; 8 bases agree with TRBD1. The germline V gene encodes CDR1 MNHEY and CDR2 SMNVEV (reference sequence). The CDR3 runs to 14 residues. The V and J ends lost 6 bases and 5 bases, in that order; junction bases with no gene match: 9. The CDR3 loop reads CASRRGQGKHEQYF. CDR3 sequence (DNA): TGTGCCAGCAGGCGTGGACAGGGAAAACACGAGCAGTACTTC.

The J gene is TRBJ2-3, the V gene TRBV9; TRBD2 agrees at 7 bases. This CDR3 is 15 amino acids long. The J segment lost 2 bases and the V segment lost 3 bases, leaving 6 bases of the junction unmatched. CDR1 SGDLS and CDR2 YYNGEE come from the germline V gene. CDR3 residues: CASSGGGYPTDTQYF. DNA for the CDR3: TGTGCCAGCAGCGGGGGGGGGTACCCCACAGATACGCAGTATTTT.

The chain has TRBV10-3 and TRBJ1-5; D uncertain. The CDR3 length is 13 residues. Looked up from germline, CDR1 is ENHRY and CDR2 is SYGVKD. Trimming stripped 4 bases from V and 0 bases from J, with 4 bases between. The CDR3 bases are TGTGCCATCAGTGTATTTAGCAATCAGCCCCAGCATTTT. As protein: CAISVFSNQPQHF.

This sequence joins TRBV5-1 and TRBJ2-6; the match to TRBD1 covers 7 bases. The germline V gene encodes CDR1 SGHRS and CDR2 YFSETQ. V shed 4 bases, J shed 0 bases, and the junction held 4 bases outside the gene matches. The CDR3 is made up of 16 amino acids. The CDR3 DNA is TGCGCCAGCAGCCCACAGGGGCCCTCTGGGGCCAACGTCCTGACTTTC. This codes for CASSPQGPSGANVLTF. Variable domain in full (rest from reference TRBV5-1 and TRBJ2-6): KAGVTQTPRYLIKTRGQQVTLSCSPISGHRSVSWYQQTPGQGLQFLFEYFSETQRNKGNFPGRFSGRQFSNSRSEMNVSTLELGDSALYLCASSPQGPSGANVLTFGAGSRLTVL.

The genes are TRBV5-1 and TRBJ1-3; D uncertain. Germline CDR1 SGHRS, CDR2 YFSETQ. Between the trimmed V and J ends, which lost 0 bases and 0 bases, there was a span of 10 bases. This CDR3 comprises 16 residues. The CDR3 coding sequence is TGCGCCAGCAGCTTGGGTTACAGAGCCTCTGGAAACACCATATATTTT. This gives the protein CASSLGYRASGNTIYF.

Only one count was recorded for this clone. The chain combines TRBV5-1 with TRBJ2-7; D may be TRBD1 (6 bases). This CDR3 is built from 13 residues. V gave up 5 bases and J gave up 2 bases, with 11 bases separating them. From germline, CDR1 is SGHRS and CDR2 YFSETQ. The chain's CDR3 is CASRTGPTYEQYF. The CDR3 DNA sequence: TGCGCCAGCAGAACAGGGCCTACCTACGAGCAGTACTTC. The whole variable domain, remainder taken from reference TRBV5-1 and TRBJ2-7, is KAGVTQTPRYLIKTRGQQVTLSCSPISGHRSVSWYQQTPGQGLQFLFEYFSETQRNKGNFPGRFSGRQFSNSRSEMNVSTLELGDSALYLCASRTGPTYEQYFGPGTRLTVT.

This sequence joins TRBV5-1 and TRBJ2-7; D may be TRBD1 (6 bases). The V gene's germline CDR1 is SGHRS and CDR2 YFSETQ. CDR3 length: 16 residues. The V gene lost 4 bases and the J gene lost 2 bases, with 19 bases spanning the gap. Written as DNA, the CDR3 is TGCGCCAGCAGCCTCAAGGGGGAGAACTTGCCCTACGAGCAGTACTTC. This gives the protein CASSLKGENLPYEQYF.

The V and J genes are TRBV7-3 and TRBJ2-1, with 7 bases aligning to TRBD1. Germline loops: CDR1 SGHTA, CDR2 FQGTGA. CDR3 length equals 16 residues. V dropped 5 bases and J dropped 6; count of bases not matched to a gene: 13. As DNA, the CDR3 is TGTGCCAGCAGCAAGGACCGGGACAGTCTCACCAATGAGCAGTTCTTC. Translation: CASSKDRDSLTNEQFF.

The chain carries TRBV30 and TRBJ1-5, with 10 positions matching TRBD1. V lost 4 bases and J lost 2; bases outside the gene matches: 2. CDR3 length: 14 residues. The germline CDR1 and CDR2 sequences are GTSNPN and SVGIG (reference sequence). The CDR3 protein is CAWKGTGGNQPQHF. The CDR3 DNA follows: TGTGCCTGGAAGGGGACAGGGGGCAATCAGCCCCAGCATTTT. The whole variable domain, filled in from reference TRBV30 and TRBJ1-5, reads SQTIHQWPATLVQPVGSPLSLECTVEGTSNPNLYWYRQAAGRGLQLLFYSVGIGQISSEVPQNLSASRPQDRQFILSSKKLLLSDSGFYLCAWKGTGGNQPQHFGDGTRLSIL.

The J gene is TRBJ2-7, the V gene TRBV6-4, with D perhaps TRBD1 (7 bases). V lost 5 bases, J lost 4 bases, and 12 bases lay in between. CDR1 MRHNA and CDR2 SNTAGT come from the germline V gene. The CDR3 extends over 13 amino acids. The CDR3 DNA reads TGTGCCAGCAGTACCCAGGGGGGATACGAGCAGTACTTC. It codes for CASSTQGGYEQYF.

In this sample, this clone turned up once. The DNA of the CDR3 is TGCGCCAGCAGACGGGAGTCCGATAATTCACCCCTCCACTTT. As protein: CASRRESDNSPLHF. The rearrangement uses TRBV5-1 and TRBJ1-6; D is ambiguous. V gave up 5 bases and J gave up 5 bases, with 11 bases separating them. From germline, CDR1 is SGHRS and CDR2 YFSETQ. The CDR3 is 14 amino acids.

DNA for the CDR3: TGTGCCAGCTCACCTGGGCAGAGTTTCTATGGCTACACCTTC. Translating gives CASSPGQSFYGYTF. The chain joins TRBV18 to TRBJ1-2; D ambiguous. Between the trimmed V and J ends, which lost 3 bases and 4 bases, there was a span of 12 bases. From germline, CDR1 is KGHSH and CDR2 LQKENI. This CDR3 comprises 14 residues.

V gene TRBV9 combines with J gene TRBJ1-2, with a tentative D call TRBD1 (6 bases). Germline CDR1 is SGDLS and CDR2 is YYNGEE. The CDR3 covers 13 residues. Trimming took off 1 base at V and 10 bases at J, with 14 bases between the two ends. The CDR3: CASSVKGGGDYTF. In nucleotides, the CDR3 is TGTGCCAGCAGCGTAAAAGGAGGGGGGGACTACACCTTC.